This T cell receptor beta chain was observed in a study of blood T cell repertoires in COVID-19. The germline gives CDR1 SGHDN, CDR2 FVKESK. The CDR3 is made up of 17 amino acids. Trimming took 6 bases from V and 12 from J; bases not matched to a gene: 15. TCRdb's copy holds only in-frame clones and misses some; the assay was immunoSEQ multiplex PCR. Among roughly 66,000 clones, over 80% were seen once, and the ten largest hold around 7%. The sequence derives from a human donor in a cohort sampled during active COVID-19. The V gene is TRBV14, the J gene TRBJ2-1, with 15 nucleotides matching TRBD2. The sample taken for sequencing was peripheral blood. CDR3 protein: CASSQFPGLAGGGWQFF. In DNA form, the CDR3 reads TGTGCCAGCAGTCAATTTCCGGGACTAGCGGGGGGAGGTTGGCAGTTCTTC.